Below, 22 T cell receptor beta chains from the same sample are listed, as sequenced in a study of blood T cells in healthy people across ages. Then a second PCR, running roughly 7 to 11 cycles, was carried out with a sample-barcoded 5' primer and a J-beta primer mix. TCRdb reprocessed the 5' RACE reads with MiXCR, giving one entry per CDR3 protein. The data hold 850,000 or so distinct CDR3 sequences, with under 35% observed a single time. Sequencing input: blood. The receptors originated from an elderly woman in good health.

The table lists this clonotype with many counts. This chain uses TRBV5-1 with TRBJ2-5; D is unclear. The germline V gene has CDR1 SGHRS and CDR2 YFSETQ. Trimming pared 0 bases from V and 0 bases from J, leaving 9 bases between. The CDR3 runs 15 residues. Here the CDR3 DNA reads TGCGCCAGCAGCTTGGGGAACAGTGACCAAGAGACCCAGTACTTC. It specifies CASSLGNSDQETQYF.

Turning to this clonotype: This may arise from a read error, as a much more abundant clone is one base away. The chain has TRBV5-4 and TRBJ2-4, with TRBD1 identical over 7 bases. The tail of the sequence fits TRBJ2-7 better, so the J call may be wrong. Per germline, CDR1 SGHNT and CDR2 YYREEE (reference sequence). The CDR3 extends over 14 amino acids. Written as DNA, the CDR3 is TGTGCCAGCAGCTTAAACAGGGGATGTGGCGAGCAGTACTTC. Amino acids: CASSLNRGCGEQYF.

The V gene is TRBV3-1, the J gene TRBJ1-1, with D unresolved. Germline CDR1 LGHDT, CDR2 YNNKEL (reference sequence). The CDR3 is 14 amino acids. V lost 1 base to trimming and J lost 1 base, with 7 bases between them. The CDR3 coding sequence is TGTGCCAGCAGCCAAGTTGGGAGGAACACTGAAGCTTTCTTT. This gives the protein CASSQVGRNTEAFF.

The V call is TRBV4-3, the J call TRBJ1-4; 7 bases line up with TRBD1. The ends lost 2 bases at V and 10 bases at J; junction bases unmatched: 13. Germline V gene sequence: CDR1 LGHNA, CDR2 YSLEER. This CDR3 has 16 residues. CDR3: CASSQRQVRGDGKLFF. As DNA, the CDR3 is TGCGCCAGCAGCCAACGCCAGGTCAGGGGGGACGGAAAACTGTTTTTT.

This chain joins TRBV7-3 and TRBJ2-1; D is unclear. This CDR3 has 15 residues. V was trimmed by 5 bases and J by 5 bases, leaving 16 bases between them. Germline V gene data show CDR1 as SGHTA and CDR2 as FQGTGA. The CDR3 DNA sequence: TGTGCCAGCAGCCCCCAAGCCCAGATTAACAATGAGCAGTTCTTC. Translating gives CASSPQAQINNEQFF.

This clonotype has just a few counts. The V and J genes are TRBV7-2 and TRBJ1-5, with D possibly being TRBD1 (6 bases). V was pared by 3 bases and J by 4 bases, with 16 bases between. This CDR3 region has 16 residues. From germline, CDR1 is SGHTA and CDR2 FQGNSA. The CDR3 DNA is TGTGCCAGCAGCTTGGGCCAGGGGAGGCAAAATCAGCCCCAGCATTTT. Its protein is CASSLGQGRQNQPQHF. Full variable domain (missing parts from reference TRBV7-2 and TRBJ1-5): GAGVSQSPSNKVTEKGKDVELRCDPISGHTALYWYRQSLGQGLEFLIYFQGNSAPDKSGLPSDRFSAERTGGSVSTLTIQRTQQEDSAVYLCASSLGQGRQNQPQHFGDGTRLSIL.

The V gene is TRBV7-2, the J gene TRBJ2-4; a possible D gene is TRBD2 (7 bases). The V end was cut by 6 bases, the J end by 5 bases, with 17 bases between. The CDR3 loop spans 15 amino acids. Germline CDR1 is SGHTA and CDR2 is FQGNSA. The DNA for the CDR3 is TGTGCCAGCAGTAGTGGGGGGGGCCAGCAAAACATTCAGTACTTC. Protein product: CASSSGGGQQNIQYF.

The chain uses TRBV20-1 and TRBJ2-7, with TRBD1 matching 10 bases. This CDR3 comprises 13 residues. The germline V gene has CDR1 DFQATT and CDR2 SNEGSKA (reference sequence). V shed 7 bases and J 5 bases; nucleotides not matched to a gene: 8. CDR3 protein: CSVPTGGANEQYF. The CDR3 DNA reads as TGCAGTGTGCCGACAGGGGGCGCGAACGAGCAGTACTTC.

With respect to this clonotype: With a much larger clone just one base away, this may be a read error. The chain recombines TRBV11-2 with TRBJ2-4, with 11 bases identical to TRBD2. This CDR3 is 16 amino acids long. CDR1 and CDR2 from the germline V gene are SGHAT and FQNNGV. The trim removed 1 base at V and 15 bases at J, leaving 14 bases unmatched. DNA for the CDR3: TGTGCCAGCAGCTTAGTTCCTAGCGGGGGGACAAAGACCCGGTACTTC. Protein: CASSLVPSGGTKTRYF.

This clonotype was counted many times. The chain links TRBV10-3 to TRBJ2-1, with 13 positions matching TRBD2. The germline V gene encodes CDR1 ENHRY and CDR2 SYGVKD. CDR3 size: 20 residues. The V gene end was trimmed by 3 bases and the J gene end by 0 bases; junction bases not matched to a gene: 11. CDR3 sequence (DNA): TGTGCCATCAGTGACTCCAGACTAGCGGGGGGCAAGAGCTCCTACAATGAGCAGTTCTTC. The encoded protein is CAISDSRLAGGKSSYNEQFF.

The V gene is TRBV10-3, the J gene TRBJ1-2, with 9 bases that match TRBD1. V trimming: 8 bases; J trimming: 4 bases; junction bases outside the gene matches: 5. Germline V gene sequence: CDR1 ENHRY, CDR2 SYGVKD. This CDR3 is 13 amino acids long. The DNA for the CDR3 is TGTGCCATCGGGGACAGGGAGACCTATGGCTACACCTTC. Protein product: CAIGDRETYGYTF.

Concerning this clonotype: A read error may account for a junction end that differs from germline. The chain couples TRBV6-2 or TRBV6-3 to TRBJ2-1; the match to TRBD2 covers 7 bases. This CDR3 contains 13 residues. The V gene's germline CDR1 is MNHEY and CDR2 SVGEGT. This CDR3 reads CASTFLAENEQFF. CDR3 bases: TGCGCCAGCACCTTCCTAGCGGAAAATGAGCAGTTCTTC.

A single count supports this clonotype. A read error is possible here, since a much larger clone lies one base away. This sequence joins TRBV5-1 and TRBJ2-1; 9 bases map to TRBD2. This CDR3 region has 16 residues. CDR1 is SGHRS and CDR2 is YFSETQ in the germline V gene. Losses at the gene ends were 4 bases for V and 2 bases for J; bases not matched to a gene: 7. CDR3 sequence: CASSRAGGTPYNEQFF. CDR3 coding DNA: TGCGCCAGCAGCCGGGCGGGGGGGACCCCCTACAATGAGCAGTTCTTC.

The V gene is TRBV7-2, the J gene TRBJ2-1; D is unclear. The CDR3 spans 11 residues. V lost 1 base, J lost 10 bases, and 5 bases lay in between. The germline V gene encodes CDR1 SGHTA and CDR2 FQGNSA. The CDR3 sequence is CASSLEREQFF. CDR3 nucleotides: TGTGCCAGCAGCTTAGAGAGGGAGCAGTTCTTC.

Details on this clonotype: A much larger clone is a single base away; this may be a read error. The gene calls are TRBV7-2 and TRBJ1-2; weak D call: TRBD1 (6 bases). This CDR3 is 16 amino acids long. Trimming left V 5 bases short and J 5 bases short, with 21 bases between. The germline V gene has CDR1 SGHTA and CDR2 FQGNSA. This chain's CDR3 is CASSESGTGITYGYTF. The CDR3 bases are TGTGCCAGCAGCGAATCTGGTACAGGGATAACGTATGGCTACACCTTC.

The gene calls are TRBV5-1 and TRBJ2-5; D possibly matches TRBD1 or TRBD2 (6 bases each). Germline loops: CDR1 SGHRS, CDR2 YFSETQ. The CDR3 has 15 amino acids. The V and J ends lost 0 bases and 11 bases respectively, with 20 bases between them. In nucleotides, the CDR3 is TGCGCCAGCAGCTTGGCCTTGGGCGGGGACAATGAGCAGTACTTC. Translating it yields CASSLALGGDNEQYF.

In its sample, this clonotype was seen many times. The chain employs TRBV12-3 or TRBV12-4 and TRBJ2-1; 8 bases fit TRBD2. Trimming at V came to 7 bases and at J to 3 bases, leaving 8 bases not matched to a gene. This CDR3 contains 15 residues. The CDR3 is CASTLAGGLYNEQFF. CDR3 DNA: TGTGCCAGCACCCTCGCGGGGGGACTCTACAATGAGCAGTTCTTC.

This clonotype has ten or more counts. The rearrangement uses TRBV30 and TRBJ2-2, with no clear D. Between the trimmed V and J ends, which lost 0 bases and 1 base, there was a span of 3 bases. Germline-derived CDR1 and CDR2 are GTSNPN and SVGIG (reference sequence). The length of the CDR3 is 13 residues. CDR3 sequence reads: CAWSVQNTGELFF. The CDR3 region has the DNA TGTGCCTGGAGTGTACAGAACACCGGGGAGCTGTTTTTT.

In this sample, this clonotype turned up a few times. Possible read error: a much larger clone is one base away. The chain recombines TRBV11-2 with TRBJ2-7; D ambiguous. The germline V gene has CDR1 SGHAT and CDR2 FQNNGV. This CDR3 is built from 16 residues. V was shortened by 2 bases and J by 7 bases, with 21 bases between the two germline ends. CDR3 residues: CASSLRIGLGSDEQYF. DNA for the CDR3: TGTGCCAGCAGCTTAAGGATTGGTTTGGGGTCTGATGAGCAGTACTTC.

Only a few counts were recorded for this clonotype. The rearrangement uses TRBV7-2 and TRBJ2-3, with 10 bases identical to TRBD2. The CDR3 is made up of 16 amino acids. Looked up from germline, CDR1 is SGHTA and CDR2 is FQGNSA. The trim removed 3 bases at V and 2 bases at J, leaving 5 bases unmatched. The CDR3 region has the DNA TGTGCCAGCAGCTTGGGACTAGCGCAACTCACAGATACGCAGTATTTT. Translating it yields CASSLGLAQLTDTQYF.

A few counts support this clonotype. This chain connects TRBV28 to TRBJ2-5, with D perhaps TRBD2 (5 bases). Trimming cost V 1 base and J 0 bases, with 12 bases left between them. In germline, CDR1 is MDHEN, CDR2 SYDVKM. The CDR3 spans 16 residues. This chain's CDR3 is CASSLLASGDQETQYF. In DNA, the CDR3 is TGTGCCAGCAGTTTATTGGCTTCCGGGGACCAAGAGACCCAGTACTTC.

This sequence joins TRBV27 and TRBJ1-1; D call uncertain. Germline CDR1 MNHEY, CDR2 SMNVEV (reference sequence). This CDR3 spans 15 amino acids. Trimming cost V 2 bases and J 1 base, with 11 bases left between them. The DNA of the CDR3 is TGTGCCAGCAGTTTAAATAACCGCCGGAACACTGAAGCTTTCTTT. Amino acids: CASSLNNRRNTEAFF.